These 6 T cell receptor beta chains originate from one sample sequenced in a study of blood T cell repertoires in COVID-19 (TCRdb year 2020). Libraries were constructed by the immunoSEQ multiplex PCR assay. The immuneACCESS repertoire file appears here via TCRdb, limited to in-frame rearrangements. These files lack a portion of the clones; in checked studies, under half of the deficit traces to unresolved V genes, and the cause of the others is not known. The sample data list 100,000 to 150,000 clones, and around four fifths of these were observed just once. The ten largest clones take up more than 20% of the sample. The material sequenced was peripheral blood. The receptors were gathered from a human donor in a cohort sampled during active COVID-19.

The chain employs TRBV9 and TRBJ2-1; 7 bases match TRBD2. There are 12 residues in the CDR3. Germline V lookup: CDR1 SGDLS, CDR2 YYNGEE. Germline trimming cut 4 bases from V and 8 bases from J; bases unmatched to any gene: 3. CDR3 in amino acids: CASSLTSYEQFF. The CDR3, as DNA: TGTGCCAGCAGCCTGACTAGCTATGAGCAGTTCTTC.

This clone was seen a few times. The sample has other DNA sequences that encode this CDR3 too. The V and J genes are TRBV9 and TRBJ2-7; 9 nucleotides line up with TRBD2. Germline V lookup: CDR1 SGDLS, CDR2 YYNGEE. Trimming took 0 bases from V and 2 from J; bases not matched to a gene: 3. The CDR3 runs 15 residues. The CDR3 reads CASSVDAGGTYEQYF. CDR3 DNA sequence: TGTGCCAGCAGCGTAGACGCGGGAGGGACCTACGAGCAGTACTTC.

This clone was recorded a few times. This sequence joins TRBV7-2 and TRBJ2-7, with 7 bases that match TRBD1. The CDR3 consists of 16 residues. Germline values: CDR1 SGHTA, CDR2 FQGNSA. Unmatched junction bases numbered 10, after V lost 4 bases and J lost 1 base. CDR3 residues: CASSSPTGMVSYEQYF. In DNA form, the CDR3 reads TGTGCCAGCAGCTCGCCGACAGGGATGGTTTCCTACGAGCAGTACTTC.

The chain has TRBV7-9 and TRBJ1-1, with TRBD1 as a possible D gene (6 bases). The CDR3 has 13 residues. Between the trimmed V and J ends, which lost 5 bases and 7 bases, there was a span of 14 bases. Germline V gene sequence: CDR1 SEHNR, CDR2 FQNEAQ (reference sequence). CDR3 loop: CASSPLQGSEAFF. CDR3 in DNA: TGTGCCAGCAGCCCATTACAGGGTAGTGAAGCTTTCTTT.

The CDR3 reads CASSQLSQETQYF. CDR3 nucleotides: TGTGCCAGCAGCCAATTGTCACAAGAGACCCAGTACTTC. The chain recombines TRBV4-2 with TRBJ2-5; no definite D call. Trimming left V 2 bases short and J 2 bases short, with 6 bases between. This CDR3 is built from 13 residues. Germline CDR1 and CDR2: LGHNA and YNFKEQ.

The rearrangement joins TRBV20-1 to TRBJ1-2; 7 positions agree with TRBD1. This CDR3 has 11 amino acids. CDR1 and CDR2 (germline): DFQATT, SNEGSKA (reference sequence). With 5 bases clipped from V and 6 bases from J, the junction kept 3 bases outside the gene matches. This CDR3 reads CSAGQVDGYTF. In DNA, the CDR3 is TGCAGTGCTGGACAGGTTGATGGCTACACCTTC.